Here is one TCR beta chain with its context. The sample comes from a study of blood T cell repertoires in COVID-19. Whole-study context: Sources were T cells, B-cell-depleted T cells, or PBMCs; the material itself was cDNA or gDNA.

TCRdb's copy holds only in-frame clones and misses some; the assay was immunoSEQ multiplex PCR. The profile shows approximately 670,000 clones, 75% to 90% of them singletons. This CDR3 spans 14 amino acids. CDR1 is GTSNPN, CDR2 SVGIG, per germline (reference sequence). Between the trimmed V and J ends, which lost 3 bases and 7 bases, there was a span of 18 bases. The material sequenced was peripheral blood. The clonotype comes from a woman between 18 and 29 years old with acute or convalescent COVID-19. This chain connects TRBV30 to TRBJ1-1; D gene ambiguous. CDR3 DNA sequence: TGTGCCTGGAGCGAGGGATTGGAGGACGGTGAAGCTTTCTTT. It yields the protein CAWSEGLEDGEAFF.